A selection of T cell receptor beta chains follows, all from one sample in a study of blood T cell repertoires in COVID-19. TCRdb's copy holds only in-frame clones and misses some; the assay was immunoSEQ multiplex PCR. Here the sample spans around 130,000 clones, around 87% being singletons. The sample comprised peripheral blood. All receptors derive from a human donor in a cohort sampled during active COVID-19. The CDR3 runs from the conserved cysteine through the conserved F or W. Fields, in order: J gene, V gene, clone size, D gene, CDR3 protein, CDR3 DNA. The D gene is left open where the match is weak. The listing skips clone size in some rows; elsewhere it reads once, few, many or a size class.

j_call: TRBJ1-2; v_call: TRBV28; clone_size: .; d_call: .; cdr3_aa: CASSFGQNYGYTF; cdr3_nt: TGTGCCAGCAGTTTCGGACAGAACTATGGCTACACCTTC
j_call: TRBJ2-7; v_call: TRBV5-8; clone_size: .; d_call: .; cdr3_aa: CASSLGSGFHEQYF; cdr3_nt: TGTGCCAGCAGCTTGGGATCAGGGTTCCACGAGCAGTACTTC
j_call: TRBJ2-2; v_call: TRBV12-3/TRBV12-4; clone_size: few; d_call: TRBD1; cdr3_aa: CASIATGAGELFF; cdr3_nt: TGTGCCAGCATCGCGACAGGGGCCGGGGAGCTGTTTTTT
j_call: TRBJ2-5; v_call: TRBV5-8; clone_size: .; d_call: .; cdr3_aa: CASSLTPSGVETQYF; cdr3_nt: TGTGCCAGCAGCCTCACCCCCTCAGGGGTAGAGACCCAGTACTTC
j_call: TRBJ2-7; v_call: TRBV7-6; clone_size: .; d_call: TRBD1; cdr3_aa: CASSPGTDPSYEQYF; cdr3_nt: TGTGCCAGCAGCCCCGGGACAGACCCCTCCTACGAGCAGTACTTC
j_call: TRBJ2-7; v_call: TRBV7-2; clone_size: .; d_call: TRBD2; cdr3_aa: CASSSFHPGLAGGPREQYF; cdr3_nt: TGTGCCAGCAGCTCATTTCACCCGGGACTAGCGGGAGGGCCCCGGGAGCAGTACTTC
j_call: TRBJ2-2; v_call: TRBV3-1/TRBV3-2; clone_size: few; d_call: .; cdr3_aa: CASSNLRWNTGELFF; cdr3_nt: TGTGCCAGCAGCAACTTGCGATGGAACACCGGGGAGCTGTTTTTT
j_call: TRBJ1-5; v_call: TRBV24-1; clone_size: .; d_call: .; cdr3_aa: CATSDRHSNQPQHF; cdr3_nt: TGTGCCACCAGTGACAGACATAGCAATCAGCCCCAGCATTTT
j_call: TRBJ2-1; v_call: TRBV6-2/TRBV6-3; clone_size: few; d_call: TRBD2; cdr3_aa: CASSPGTSSLNEQFF; cdr3_nt: TGTGCCAGCAGTCCCGGGACTAGCTCTCTCAATGAGCAGTTCTTC
j_call: TRBJ1-2; v_call: TRBV7-9; clone_size: .; d_call: TRBD1; cdr3_aa: CASRQAGTGGLYSYGYTF; cdr3_nt: TGTGCCAGCAGACAAGCCGGGACAGGGGGCCTCTACTCTTATGGCTACACCTTC
j_call: TRBJ2-7; v_call: TRBV28; clone_size: .; d_call: .; cdr3_aa: CASSLWQGSYEQYF; cdr3_nt: TGTGCCAGCAGTTTATGGCAGGGCTCCTACGAGCAGTACTTC
j_call: TRBJ2-7; v_call: TRBV6-6; clone_size: once; d_call: TRBD2; cdr3_aa: CASRTSGSHEQYF; cdr3_nt: TGTGCCAGCAGGACTAGCGGGAGCCACGAGCAGTACTTC
j_call: TRBJ1-6; v_call: TRBV10-3; clone_size: .; d_call: .; cdr3_aa: CAISENGGSPLHF; cdr3_nt: TGTGCCATCAGTGAAAATGGAGGTTCACCCCTCCACTTT
j_call: TRBJ2-5; v_call: TRBV29-1; clone_size: .; d_call: TRBD1; cdr3_aa: CSVLGAGTGRVSQYF; cdr3_nt: TGCAGCGTGCTCGGTGCCGGGACAGGGCGAGTCTCTCAGTACTTC
j_call: TRBJ2-4; v_call: TRBV27; clone_size: .; d_call: TRBD2; cdr3_aa: CASSSGTSANIQYF; cdr3_nt: TGTGCCAGCAGTTCCGGGACTAGCGCAAACATTCAGTACTTC
j_call: TRBJ2-5; v_call: TRBV5-1; clone_size: .; d_call: .; cdr3_aa: CASSFGPVETQYF; cdr3_nt: TGCGCCAGCAGCTTTGGGCCGGTGGAGACCCAGTACTTC
j_call: TRBJ2-3; v_call: TRBV9; clone_size: .; d_call: TRBD2; cdr3_aa: CASSARLAGADTQYF; cdr3_nt: TGTGCCAGCAGCGCCCGACTAGCGGGAGCTGATACGCAGTATTTT
j_call: TRBJ2-7; v_call: TRBV5-6; clone_size: .; d_call: .; cdr3_aa: CASTLLGSGSTYEQYF; cdr3_nt: TGTGCCAGCACTCTCCTCGGTTCAGGGTCCACCTACGAGCAGTACTTC
j_call: TRBJ1-3; v_call: TRBV10-3; clone_size: once; d_call: TRBD1; cdr3_aa: CATSGDRGSGNTIYF; cdr3_nt: TGTGCCACCAGCGGGGACAGGGGTTCTGGAAACACCATATATTTT
j_call: TRBJ2-7; v_call: TRBV6-1; clone_size: .; d_call: TRBD2; cdr3_aa: CASSEGGVRHEQYF; cdr3_nt: TGTGCCAGCAGTGAGGGGGGGGTACGCCACGAGCAGTACTTC
j_call: TRBJ1-2; v_call: TRBV2; clone_size: .; d_call: .; cdr3_aa: CASSENTGPFYGYTF; cdr3_nt: TGTGCCAGCAGTGAAAATACCGGTCCTTTCTATGGCTACACCTTC
j_call: TRBJ1-1; v_call: TRBV5-1; clone_size: .; d_call: .; cdr3_aa: CASSPLGGEGTEAFF; cdr3_nt: TGCGCCAGCAGCCCGCTGGGGGGGGAGGGCACTGAAGCTTTCTTT
j_call: TRBJ2-7; v_call: TRBV7-2; clone_size: .; d_call: .; cdr3_aa: CASSLGGGVTFWEQYF; cdr3_nt: TGTGCCAGCAGCTTAGGGGGCGGGGTTACCTTCTGGGAGCAGTACTTC
j_call: TRBJ1-5; v_call: TRBV28; clone_size: few; d_call: TRBD1; cdr3_aa: CASRPDRGNRNQPQHF; cdr3_nt: TGTGCCAGCAGACCGGACAGGGGAAATCGCAATCAGCCCCAGCATTTT
j_call: TRBJ2-1; v_call: TRBV28; clone_size: .; d_call: TRBD2; cdr3_aa: CASDTSGSYNEQFF; cdr3_nt: TGTGCCAGCGACACTAGCGGTTCCTACAATGAGCAGTTCTTC
j_call: TRBJ2-7; v_call: TRBV11-2; clone_size: few; d_call: TRBD1; cdr3_aa: CASSLGARGWEQYF; cdr3_nt: TGTGCCAGCAGCTTAGGGGCCAGGGGGTGGGAGCAGTACTTC
j_call: TRBJ1-5; v_call: TRBV5-1; clone_size: .; d_call: TRBD1; cdr3_aa: CASSDGQGDHQPQHF; cdr3_nt: TGCGCCAGCAGCGATGGACAGGGGGACCATCAGCCCCAGCATTTT
j_call: TRBJ2-1; v_call: TRBV5-1; clone_size: once; d_call: TRBD2; cdr3_aa: CASSSGGAGYNEQFF; cdr3_nt: TGCGCCAGCAGCTCGGGAGGGGCGGGGTACAATGAGCAGTTCTTC
j_call: TRBJ2-1; v_call: TRBV28; clone_size: .; d_call: .; cdr3_aa: CASGRSPSYNEQFF; cdr3_nt: TGTGCCAGCGGTAGATCACCCTCCTACAATGAGCAGTTCTTC
j_call: TRBJ2-1; v_call: TRBV7-3; clone_size: few; d_call: .; cdr3_aa: CASSGTGTTYNEQFF; cdr3_nt: TGTGCCAGCAGCGGAACAGGAACGACCTACAATGAGCAGTTCTTC
j_call: TRBJ2-1; v_call: TRBV2; clone_size: .; d_call: TRBD1; cdr3_aa: CASRSGTGYNEQFF; cdr3_nt: TGTGCCAGCAGGTCCGGGACAGGCTACAATGAGCAGTTCTTC
j_call: TRBJ1-5; v_call: TRBV30; clone_size: few; d_call: .; cdr3_aa: CAWSNGANSNQPQHF; cdr3_nt: TGTGCCTGGAGTAACGGAGCTAATAGCAATCAGCCCCAGCATTTT
j_call: TRBJ1-6; v_call: TRBV7-9; clone_size: .; d_call: .; cdr3_aa: CASTSSREFNSPLHF; cdr3_nt: TGTGCCAGCACCTCGTCAAGGGAGTTTAATTCACCCCTCCACTTT
j_call: TRBJ2-5; v_call: TRBV28; clone_size: .; d_call: .; cdr3_aa: CASRGDKTQYF; cdr3_nt: TGTGCCAGCAGGGGGGACAAGACCCAGTACTTC
j_call: TRBJ2-1; v_call: TRBV11-2; clone_size: .; d_call: TRBD2; cdr3_aa: CASSSPGTRVRYEQFF; cdr3_nt: TGTGCCAGCAGCTCCCCCGGGACTAGGGTCAGGTATGAGCAGTTCTTC
j_call: TRBJ1-1; v_call: TRBV5-8; clone_size: .; d_call: .; cdr3_aa: CASSVFRGTEAFF; cdr3_nt: TGTGCCAGCAGCGTATTCAGGGGAACTGAAGCTTTCTTT
j_call: TRBJ2-3; v_call: TRBV25-1; clone_size: .; d_call: TRBD1; cdr3_aa: CASSPDVGQGVDTQYF; cdr3_nt: TGTGCCAGCAGCCCGGATGTGGGACAGGGGGTAGATACGCAGTATTTT
j_call: TRBJ1-2; v_call: TRBV7-9; clone_size: .; d_call: TRBD1; cdr3_aa: CASSLRDRGAGGYTF; cdr3_nt: TGTGCCAGCAGCCTCCGGGACAGGGGCGCGGGTGGCTACACCTTC
j_call: TRBJ2-3; v_call: TRBV3-1/TRBV3-2; clone_size: .; d_call: .; cdr3_aa: CASSRGQPTDTQYF; cdr3_nt: TGTGCCAGCAGCCGGGGGCAGCCTACAGATACGCAGTATTTT
j_call: TRBJ2-7; v_call: TRBV9; clone_size: .; d_call: TRBD1; cdr3_aa: CASSVGTGVSYEQYF; cdr3_nt: TGTGCCAGCAGCGTTGGGACAGGAGTTTCCTACGAGCAGTACTTC